The clone carrying this TCR beta chain has more than one count but fewer than ten. Germline V gives CDR1 SGHVS, CDR2 FNYEAQ. V lost 4 bases and J lost 6; bases outside the gene matches: 6. The CDR3 loop spans 14 amino acids. The sample is drawn from a study of early T cells in non-severe SARS-CoV-2 infection. TCRdb re-called the 5' RACE reads through MiXCR, storing one row per CDR3 protein. The sample contains approximately 77,000 distinct CDR3 sequences, around 15% of which appear only once. The chain carries TRBV7-6 and TRBJ2-7; 10 bases fit TRBD2. The sequenced material came from whole blood. The TCR was taken from an adult who was a healthcare worker with PCR-confirmed SARS-CoV-2 infection or an uninfected control (not recorded which). The CDR3 loop is CASSSLAGAGEQYF. For the CDR3, the DNA is TGTGCCAGCAGCTCTCTAGCGGGGGCCGGCGAGCAGTACTTC.